These T cell receptor beta chains were read from a single sample in a study of blood T cell repertoires in COVID-19. Generated by immunoSEQ multiplex PCR, the TCRdb table keeps only in-frame clones and is missing some. The sample includes over 250,000 clones, 88% of them seen just once. What was sequenced was PBMCs or T cells enriched from blood (not recorded which). These receptors originate from a woman in her forties or fifties who had recovered from COVID-19. Each CDR3 is given with its conserved first and last residue. The D gene is left open where the match is weak. A clone size is listed for some rows: how often the clone was seen (once, few, many), or a class if it is expanded.

j_call | d_call | clone_size | v_call | cdr3_nt | cdr3_aa
TRBJ1-5 | . | . | TRBV19 | TGTGCCAGTAGTGAGGCCAAAACCCTTCAGCCCCAGCATTTT | CASSEAKTLQPQHF
TRBJ1-1 | TRBD1 | . | TRBV5-1 | TGCGCCAGCAGCTTAGACAGGGGGAGTACTGAAGCTTTCTTT | CASSLDRGSTEAFF
TRBJ2-3 | . | . | TRBV5-4 | TGTGCCAGCAGCTTGGCGGGTGTACCGAGCACAGATACGCAGTATTTT | CASSLAGVPSTDTQYF
TRBJ1-2 | . | . | TRBV5-6 | TGTGCCAGCAGCTTGGCTCCAAGCCCACTCTATGGCTACACCTTC | CASSLAPSPLYGYTF
TRBJ1-5 | TRBD1 | once | TRBV11-3 | TGTGCCAGCAGCTTATTATCGGGACAGGGGGCAGATAGGGGCAATCAGCCCCAGCATTTT | CASSLLSGQGADRGNQPQHF
TRBJ1-5 | TRBD1 | few | TRBV30 | TGTGCCTGGAGTGGAAGAGAGGGGGCCTTACTCGATCAGCCCCAGCATTTT | CAWSGREGALLDQPQHF
TRBJ2-1 | . | . | TRBV5-4 | TGTGCCAGCAGCTTCCGGGACGGGGGCAATGAGCAGTTCTTC | CASSFRDGGNEQFF
TRBJ2-2 | . | . | TRBV16 | TGTGCCAGCGCCAGGGGGGTGAACACCGGGGAGCTGTTTTTT | CASARGVNTGELFF
TRBJ2-1 | TRBD1 | . | TRBV9 | TGTGCCAGCAGCACCGGACAGGGCAGCTCCTACAATGAGCAGTTCTTC | CASSTGQGSSYNEQFF
TRBJ1-2 | . | . | TRBV28 | TGTGCCAGCAGTTCCCCCGGACTTCTGGCCGGCGGCTACACCTTC | CASSSPGLLAGGYTF
TRBJ1-5 | . | . | TRBV6-5 | TGTGCCAGCAGTAAAACAGGGACTCAGCCCCAGCATTTT | CASSKTGTQPQHF
TRBJ1-5 | . | . | TRBV6-2/TRBV6-3 | TGTGCCAGCAGTTACGGGGGCCCGAGCCCCAATCAGCCCCAGCATTTT | CASSYGGPSPNQPQHF
TRBJ1-2 | TRBD1 | . | TRBV5-1 | TGCGCCAGCAGCCCAGGGGACAGAAACTATGGCTACACCTTC | CASSPGDRNYGYTF
TRBJ2-3 | TRBD1 | . | TRBV7-8 | TGTGCCAGCAGTCCGGGACAGGGTGTAGATACGCAGTATTTT | CASSPGQGVDTQYF
TRBJ2-5 | TRBD2 | . | TRBV12-5 | TGTGCTAGTGGTTTGTTTCCCTTAGCGGGAGGGCCAGTGGAGGAGACCCAGTACTTC | CASGLFPLAGGPVEETQYF
TRBJ2-1 | TRBD1 | . | TRBV4-1 | TGCGCCAGCAGCCTGGGACAGGGGGTGTACAATGAGCAGTTCTTC | CASSLGQGVYNEQFF
TRBJ2-6 | . | once | TRBV28 | TGTGCCAGCAGTCGAGTCCCCTCTGGGGCCAACGTCCTGACTTTC | CASSRVPSGANVLTF
TRBJ2-4 | . | . | TRBV11-2 | TGTGCCAGCAGCCGGGCGGGACTCGGACTAGCCAAAAACATTCAGTACTTC | CASSRAGLGLAKNIQYF
TRBJ1-3 | . | . | TRBV7-3 | TGTGCCAGCAGTCAAGGACCGGGATCCTCTGGAAACACCATATATTTT | CASSQGPGSSGNTIYF
TRBJ2-3 | TRBD2 | . | TRBV7-3 | TGTGCCAGCAGCTCCAGCGGGGTTACCACAGATACGCAGTATTTT | CASSSSGVTTDTQYF
TRBJ2-1 | TRBD2 | . | TRBV30 | TGTGCCTGGAGTGTTGGCGGGACTAGCAGAAATGAGCAGTTCTTC | CAWSVGGTSRNEQFF
TRBJ2-2 | . | . | TRBV5-1 | TGCGCCAGCAGCTCCCGAGCCGGAGGGGCCGGGGAGCTGTTTTTT | CASSSRAGGAGELFF
TRBJ2-7 | TRBD2 | . | TRBV7-3 | TGTGCCAGCAGACTTGCGGCTAGCGGGAACTACGAGCAGTACTTC | CASRLAASGNYEQYF
TRBJ1-1 | . | few | TRBV9 | TGTGCCAGCAGCGTAGCTGGAGGGAACACTGAAGCTTTCTTT | CASSVAGGNTEAFF
TRBJ2-1 | . | . | TRBV7-9 | TGTGCCAGCAGCTTCGACGGGAGTTACAATGAGCAGTTCTTC | CASSFDGSYNEQFF
TRBJ1-6 | TRBD1 | . | TRBV7-2 | TGTGCCAGCAGCCCAAGGACAGGGGAGGGTTCACCCCTCCACTTT | CASSPRTGEGSPLHF
TRBJ1-3 | . | . | TRBV28 | TGTGCCAGCAGTTCGGGACTCTTGTCCATATATTTT | CASSSGLLSIYF
TRBJ2-1 | TRBD2 | . | TRBV7-9 | TGTGCCAGCAGCTTAGAAGGGACTAGCGGGAGCGAGTTCTTC | CASSLEGTSGSEFF
TRBJ2-3 | TRBD2 | . | TRBV30 | TGTGCCTGGAATAGCGGGGGGAGCACAGATACGCAGTATTTT | CAWNSGGSTDTQYF
TRBJ2-2 | TRBD2 | . | TRBV19 | TGTGCCAGTAGTATACGATCTAGCGGACGCCCTAACACCGGGGAGCTGTTTTTT | CASSIRSSGRPNTGELFF
TRBJ1-1 | . | . | TRBV7-2 | TGTGCCAGCAGCTCCTCCGGTGACACCCTGAACACTGAAGCTTTCTTT | CASSSSGDTLNTEAFF
TRBJ2-6 | TRBD2 | . | TRBV28 | TGTGCCAGCAGTTTTCCGGGAGGCCGGGGGACTGGGGCCAACGTCCTGACTTTC | CASSFPGGRGTGANVLTF
TRBJ1-6 | TRBD1 | . | TRBV30 | TGTGCCTGGAGTGTACAGGGGCGGACACCCCTCCACTTT | CAWSVQGRTPLHF
TRBJ1-2 | . | . | TRBV29-1 | TGCAGCGTCGGCGGGGTAGATGGCTACACCTTC | CSVGGVDGYTF
TRBJ2-1 | . | . | TRBV29-1 | TGCAGCGTTAAATGGGGAGTCAATGAGCAGTTCTTC | CSVKWGVNEQFF
TRBJ1-1 | . | . | TRBV7-9 | TGTGCCAGTATAGGGGGCACTGAAGCTTTCTTT | CASIGGTEAFF
TRBJ2-3 | TRBD1 | . | TRBV4-3 | TGCGCCAGCAGCCCGGGACAGGGGACAGATACGCAGTATTTT | CASSPGQGTDTQYF
TRBJ1-5 | . | . | TRBV5-1 | TGCGCCAGCAGCTTAACCCCTAGGTCCGATAGCAATCAGCCCCAGCATTTT | CASSLTPRSDSNQPQHF
TRBJ1-1 | TRBD1 | . | TRBV7-8 | TGTGCCAGCAGCCTAGGGACAGTAACTATGAACACTGAAGCTTTCTTT | CASSLGTVTMNTEAFF
TRBJ2-1 | TRBD2 | . | TRBV11-2 | TGTGCCAGCAGCTTAAGGGAACTAGCGGGAGTGAATGAGCAGTTCTTC | CASSLRELAGVNEQFF
TRBJ1-2 | . | . | TRBV5-4 | TGTGCCAGCAGCTTCAGAGGGCGACCCTATGGCTACACCTTC | CASSFRGRPYGYTF
TRBJ1-3 | . | . | TRBV4-1 | TGCGCCAGCAGCCAACCTATCAGGGCTGGAAACACCATATATTTT | CASSQPIRAGNTIYF